These 10 T cell receptor beta chains came from one sample sequenced in a study of blood T cell repertoires in COVID-19. The data were produced by immunoSEQ multiplex PCR, yet TCRdb's version contains in-frame clones alone and is incomplete. The sample has under 200,000 clones; approximately 80% are singletons. The specimen sequenced was PBMCs or T cells enriched from blood (not recorded which). All receptors derive from a woman aged 55-69 years with acute COVID-19.

This chain uses TRBV12-3 or TRBV12-4 with TRBJ1-3; D is possibly TRBD1 (5 bases). Trimming left V 0 bases short and J 7 bases short, with 7 bases between. This CDR3 has 13 amino acids. The CDR3 coding sequence is TGTGCCAGCAGTTTAGCTAAGGGGAACACCATATATTTT. It yields the protein CASSLAKGNTIYF.

The chain has TRBV2 and TRBJ1-1; 8 nucleotides agree with TRBD1. V lost 3 bases and J lost 3; bases outside the gene matches: 6. This CDR3 is 15 amino acids long. The germline V gene has CDR1 SNHLY and CDR2 FYNNEI. DNA for the CDR3: TGTGCCAGCAGTGAGCAGGGGGCGCGGGACACTGAAGCTTTCTTT. It is translated as CASSEQGARDTEAFF.

Regarding this clone: Mismatch with germline at one junction end may stem from a read error. The rearrangement joins TRBV3-1 (or the pseudogene TRBV3-2) to TRBJ1-1; the D is unclear. The CDR3 loop spans 12 amino acids. CDR1 is LGHDT and CDR2 is YNNKEL in the germline V gene (reference sequence). The CDR3 here is CASSQKAFRLRF. DNA for the CDR3: TGTGCCAGCAGCCAAAAGGCGTTCAGGCTGCGATTT.

The V gene is TRBV6-5, the J gene TRBJ2-7; TRBD2 agrees at 12 bases. This CDR3 has 15 amino acids. Per the germline V gene, CDR1 is MNHEY and CDR2 is SVGAGI. V lost 10 bases, J lost 1 base, and 8 bases stayed unmatched. In DNA, the CDR3 is TGTGCCACTTCCGGGACTAGCGGGTCTTCCTACGAGCAGTACTTC. Translation gives CATSGTSGSSYEQYF.

This clone was counted only a few times. CDR3 residues: CASAKETGGVDTQYF. CDR3 bases: TGCGCCAGCGCCAAAGAGACAGGGGGTGTAGATACGCAGTATTTT. The chain uses TRBV5-1 and TRBJ2-3; 9 bases fit TRBD1. V was clipped by 7 bases and J by 5 bases; unmatched bases: 11. CDR3 length: 15 amino acids. Germline-derived CDR1 and CDR2 are SGHRS and YFSETQ.

The chain employs TRBV14 and TRBJ1-2; 9 bases match TRBD1. The V segment lost 4 bases and the J segment 8 bases; nucleotides outside the gene matches: 8. Germline V CDR1 and CDR2: SGHDN, FVKESK. The CDR3 runs to 14 residues. CDR3 in amino acids: CASSPATGGRGYTF. As DNA, the CDR3 is TGTGCCAGCAGCCCTGCGACAGGGGGGAGAGGCTACACCTTC.

This chain uses TRBV15 with TRBJ1-4; D gene ambiguous. This CDR3 has 14 residues. The V end lost 5 bases, the J end lost 5 bases, and 12 bases lay between the germline ends. Germline-derived CDR1 and CDR2 are LNHNV and YYDKDF (reference sequence). The CDR3 coding sequence is TGTGCCACCAGCCAAGAGCGCGTAAATGAAAAACTGTTTTTT. Its protein product is CATSQERVNEKLFF.

The chain joins TRBV14 to TRBJ2-1; D gene ambiguous. The CDR3 totals 14 residues. Trimming took 6 bases from V and 3 from J, leaving 12 bases between them. The germline gives CDR1 SGHDN, CDR2 FVKESK. The CDR3 loop is CASSGRPNYNEQFF. The CDR3 region has the DNA TGTGCCAGCAGTGGGCGTCCGAACTACAATGAGCAGTTCTTC. The variable domain in full, completed from reference TRBV14 and TRBJ2-1, reads EAGVTQFPSHSVIEKGQTVTLRCDPISGHDNLYWYRRVMGKEIKFLLHFVKESKQDESGMPNNRFLAERTGGTYSTLKVQPAELEDSGVYFCASSGRPNYNEQFFGPGTRLTVL.

The J gene is TRBJ2-7, the V gene TRBV11-2, with 7 positions matching TRBD2. Germline CDR1 is SGHAT and CDR2 is FQNNGV. The CDR3 spans 16 residues. The trim removed 5 bases at V and 0 bases at J, leaving 10 bases unmatched. The CDR3 protein is CASSTRAGTNSYEQYF. The CDR3 DNA sequence: TGTGCCAGCAGCACCAGAGCCGGGACTAACTCCTACGAGCAGTACTTC. The full variable domain, completed using reference TRBV11-2 and TRBJ2-7, is EAGVAQSPRYKIIEKRQSVAFWCNPISGHATLYWYQQILGQGPKLLIQFQNNGVVDDSQLPKDRFSAERLKGVDSTLKIQPAKLEDSAVYLCASSTRAGTNSYEQYFGPGTRLTVT.

This clone was found once. The rearrangement links TRBV4-1 to TRBJ2-1; D is possibly TRBD1 (6 bases). Trimming left V 3 bases short and J 8 bases short, with 17 bases between. The germline gives CDR1 MGHRA, CDR2 YSYEKL. The CDR3 covers 15 residues. The CDR3 protein is CASSHAWGQGDEQFF. The CDR3 region has the DNA TGCGCCAGCAGCCATGCATGGGGGCAAGGGGATGAGCAGTTCTTC.